This is a list of T cell receptor beta chains from one sample in a study of T cell changes during pregnancy in multiple sclerosis. Clones were sequenced by immunoSEQ multiplex PCR, and TCRdb holds only the in-frame ones, with some missing. The table shows around 50,000 clones, with 75% to 90% occurring only once. The sample consisted of CD8+ T cells from peripheral blood mononuclear cells, taken in the second trimester of pregnancy. Every receptor here comes from a female donor with multiple sclerosis, enrolled in a pregnancy study. Each CDR3 is given without its conserved first and last residue. Each record gives: V gene, J gene, CDR3 protein.

V: TRBV5-5; J: TRBJ2-2; CDR3: ASSFYPANTGELF
V: TRBV6-6; J: TRBJ1-4; CDR3: ASSFGEKLF
V: TRBV27; J: TRBJ1-5; CDR3: ASSPLGQGDQPQH
V: TRBV9; J: TRBJ2-1; CDR3: ASSVGGRSSYNEQF
V: TRBV5-4; J: TRBJ1-2; CDR3: ASSPGGNYGYT
V: TRBV19; J: TRBJ2-5; CDR3: ASSITGGRETQY
V: TRBV18; J: TRBJ2-2; CDR3: ASSPSGYANTGELF
V: TRBV10-3; J: TRBJ1-2; CDR3: AISESPGGHGYT
V: TRBV6-1; J: TRBJ1-2; CDR3: ASSELAGGGGYT
V: TRBV21-1; J: TRBJ2-7; CDR3: AGGSLDRLSYEQY
V: TRBV15; J: TRBJ1-2; CDR3: ATSRENSGTGILANYGYT
V: TRBV4-2; J: TRBJ2-1; CDR3: ASSQADNEQF
V: TRBV9; J: TRBJ2-1; CDR3: ASSYPSGHAILRDEQF
V: TRBV6-6; J: TRBJ2-2; CDR3: ASGLDTGELF
V: TRBV6-5; J: TRBJ2-1; CDR3: ASSYDDRGLNEQF
V: TRBV7-9; J: TRBJ2-7; CDR3: ASSGPGQGFDEQY